This T cell receptor beta chain stems from a study of cytomegalovirus exposure and HLA in healthy donors. Study-wide findings and caveats: Immune exposure information available was restricted to CMV serostatus. Researchers catalogued around 150 TCR beta chains as cytomegalovirus-associated. Reports described diagnosis of cytomegalovirus status by the classifier as highly specific and sensitive.

Regarding this clone: The antigen is not known.

The PCR ran on 60 Vbeta and 13 Jbeta primers. Sequencing was performed with immunoSEQ multiplex PCR; in TCRdb, only in-frame clones are kept and a portion is missing. Counted here are more than 100,000 clones, 65% to 80% occurring once; the ten biggest clones make up 3.5% to 4.5%. Sequences were obtained from PBMCs. The clonotype originates from a human donor in good health.

The chain's CDR3 is CASSLGQVYMNTEAFF. The CDR3 bases are TGCGCCAGCAGCTTGGGACAGGTTTACATGAACACTGAAGCTTTCTTT. The chain combines TRBV5-1 with TRBJ1-1, with D possibly TRBD1 on 6 matching bases. With 0 bases removed from V and 0 bases from J, the gap between germline ends came to 12 bases. CDR3 length: 16 residues. Germline loops: CDR1 SGHRS, CDR2 YFSETQ.